Each of the 19 T cell receptor beta chains below was sequenced from the same sample in a study of blood T cell repertoires in COVID-19. Assay: immunoSEQ multiplex PCR; the TCRdb copy retains only in-frame clones and omits some. The table records approximately 41,000 clones, about 85% of them present only once. Sequenced sample: peripheral blood. The receptors here all came from a woman of 80 years or more with acute or convalescent COVID-19.

This clone has just a few counts. The genes are TRBV29-1 and TRBJ2-5; D possibly corresponds to TRBD1 (5 bases). The V gene's germline CDR1 is SQVTM and CDR2 ANQGSEA. V lost 6 bases and J lost 2, with 16 bases in between. The CDR3 contains 14 residues. The CDR3 DNA reads TGCAGCGTCCTCGACCTCCAGGGACAAGAGACCCAGTACTTC. It specifies CSVLDLQGQETQYF.

V usage is TRBV10-2 and J usage is TRBJ1-2; D is ambiguous. CDR1 and CDR2 (germline): WSHSY, SAAADI. Trimming took off 11 bases at V and 5 bases at J, with 9 bases between the two ends. CDR3 size: 10 residues. In DNA, the CDR3 is TGCGCCCCCGCCGGTTATGGCTACACCTTC. As protein: CAPAGYGYTF.

The rearrangement links TRBV7-9 to TRBJ1-1; D is possibly TRBD1 (5 bases). The CDR3 has 14 amino acids. V gave up 2 bases and J gave up 5 bases, with 12 bases separating them. The germline gives CDR1 SEHNR, CDR2 FQNEAQ (reference sequence). This chain's CDR3 is CASSLRMGGTEAFF. The DNA of the CDR3 is TGTGCCAGCAGCTTAAGAATGGGGGGAACTGAAGCTTTCTTT.

This chain links TRBV6-5 with TRBJ2-1, with 7 positions matching TRBD1. Germline V gene data show CDR1 as MNHEY and CDR2 as SVGAGI. V dropped 6 bases and J dropped 6; count of bases not matched to a gene: 11. The CDR3 is made up of 15 amino acids. This CDR3 is CASRFPGGTSNEQFF. CDR3 in DNA: TGTGCCAGCAGATTCCCAGGGGGAACAAGCAATGAGCAGTTCTTC.

The V call is TRBV5-1, the J call TRBJ2-7; TRBD1 aligns across 8 bases. The V gene end was trimmed by 7 bases and the J gene end by 6 bases; junction bases not matched to a gene: 9. The CDR3 extends over 13 amino acids. Germline values: CDR1 SGHRS, CDR2 YFSETQ. The CDR3 nucleotides read TGCGCCAGCGGCCCGGGACAGGATCGCGAGCAGTACTTC. Translated, it gives CASGPGQDREQYF.

The V call is TRBV6-5, the J call TRBJ1-6; 10 bases are shared with TRBD1. Germline CDR1 and CDR2: MNHEY and SVGAGI. The CDR3 loop spans 15 amino acids. With V trimmed by 7 bases and J by 13 bases, 13 bases remained unmatched. The CDR3 DNA reads as TGTGCCAGCAAGTTATTGACAGGGGGCGCGGAGCCCCTCCACTTT. Residues: CASKLLTGGAEPLHF.

The chain is built from TRBV7-8 and TRBJ1-2; no clear D. Trimming took off 1 base at V and 8 bases at J, with 8 bases between the two ends. Per germline, CDR1 SGHVS and CDR2 FQNEAQ. The CDR3 has 12 amino acids. The CDR3 coding sequence is TGTGCCAGCAGCTTAGGCGGGCCGGGCTACACCTTC. Translating it yields CASSLGGPGYTF.

The chain combines TRBV4-3 with TRBJ1-2; D uncertain. V was pared by 1 base and J by 8 bases, with 11 bases between. The CDR3 is 13 amino acids. Germline V gene data show CDR1 as LGHNA and CDR2 as YSLEER. CDR3 DNA: TGCGCCAGCAGCCAAGGGTTAAGACAAGGCTACACCTTC. This sequence encodes CASSQGLRQGYTF.

This sequence joins TRBV7-9 and TRBJ1-4; 9 bases are a match to TRBD1. V shed 4 bases, J shed 7 bases, and the junction held 4 bases outside the gene matches. The germline V gene has CDR1 SEHNR and CDR2 FQNEAQ (reference sequence). The CDR3 spans 14 residues. The CDR3: CASSWTGVSEKLFF. Here the CDR3 DNA reads TGTGCCAGCAGCTGGACAGGGGTAAGTGAAAAACTGTTTTTT.

The V and J genes are TRBV18 and TRBJ2-3; TRBD2 is a possible D gene (5 bases). Germline CDR1 is KGHSH and CDR2 is LQKENI. V lost 1 base and J lost 1, with 9 bases in between. The CDR3 totals 15 residues. In DNA, the CDR3 is TGTGCCAGCTCACCACAAGGGCGGGGCACAGATACGCAGTATTTT. Amino acids: CASSPQGRGTDTQYF.

The chain carries TRBV2 and TRBJ1-5; a possible D gene is TRBD1 (6 bases). Deletions cut 7 bases from V and 4 bases from J, with 11 bases between. The germline gives CDR1 SNHLY, CDR2 FYNNEI. This CDR3 has 13 residues. The CDR3 DNA reads as TGTGCCAGCACCGAGGACAGTAATCAGCCCCAGCATTTT. Its translation is CASTEDSNQPQHF.

This rearrangement joins TRBV19 to TRBJ2-3, with 7 bases matching TRBD1. This CDR3 has 13 amino acids. V shed 5 bases, J shed 6 bases, and the junction held 5 bases outside the gene matches. From germline, CDR1 is LNHDA and CDR2 SQIVND (reference sequence). CDR3 in DNA: TGTGCCAGTAGTGGGGAGACAGGGGATACGCAGTATTTT. Translated: CASSGETGDTQYF. Drawing the rest from reference TRBV19 and TRBJ2-3, the complete variable domain is DGGITQSPKYLFRKEGQNVTLSCEQNLNHDAMYWYRQDPGQGLRLIYYSQIVNDFQKGDIAEGYSVSREKKESFPLTVTSAQKNPTAFYLCASSGETGDTQYFGPGTRLTVL.

Only a few counts were recorded for this clone. The rearrangement uses TRBV6-6 and TRBJ1-6, with D possibly being TRBD1 (5 bases). CDR1 and CDR2 from the germline V gene are MNHNY and SVGAGI (reference sequence). The CDR3 contains 20 residues. V lost 6 bases and J lost 7, with 31 bases in between. This CDR3 reads CASSPSYYGGAQVKNSPLHF. As DNA, the CDR3 is TGTGCCAGCAGCCCCAGCTATTATGGAGGGGCGCAGGTTAAGAATTCACCCCTCCACTTT.

The chain employs TRBV7-9 and TRBJ1-1; D is unresolved. Germline V gives CDR1 SEHNR, CDR2 FQNEAQ (reference sequence). The CDR3 totals 15 residues. With 1 base removed from V and 1 base from J, the gap between germline ends came to 10 bases. This CDR3 reads CASSLVVGENTEAFF. The CDR3 coding sequence is TGTGCCAGCAGCTTAGTCGTGGGCGAGAACACTGAAGCTTTCTTT.

V is TRBV30 and J is TRBJ1-1, with 10 bases identical to TRBD1. This CDR3 contains 13 residues. The V gene end was trimmed by 5 bases and the J gene end by 5 bases; junction bases not matched to a gene: 5. CDR1 is GTSNPN, CDR2 SVGIG, per germline (reference sequence). The CDR3 loop is CAWDRGLGTEAFF. CDR3 coding DNA: TGTGCCTGGGACAGGGGGCTGGGAACTGAAGCTTTCTTT.

The J gene is TRBJ2-3, the V gene TRBV14; D is ambiguous. CDR1 and CDR2 from the germline V gene are SGHDN and FVKESK. This CDR3 has 15 residues. V shed 0 bases and J shed 4 bases, with 11 bases lying between them. The chain's CDR3 is CASSQDKVRADTQYF. CDR3 in DNA: TGTGCCAGCAGCCAAGATAAAGTTCGCGCAGATACGCAGTATTTT.

The genes are TRBV28 and TRBJ1-6; 8 bases align to TRBD1. The CDR3 loop spans 14 amino acids. The V segment lost 8 bases and the J segment 14 bases; nucleotides outside the gene matches: 14. Per germline, CDR1 MDHEN and CDR2 SYDVKM. The DNA of the CDR3 is TGTGCCAGCTCAGGGGGCGCGGGATTGAAATCCCTCCACTTT. Its translation: CASSGGAGLKSLHF.

The chain links TRBV3-1 (or the pseudogene TRBV3-2) to TRBJ2-2; perhaps TRBD1 as D (6 bases). V was clipped by 7 bases and J by 4 bases, with 13 bases between them. The CDR3 runs to 14 residues. CDR1 and CDR2 from the germline V gene are LGHDT and YNNKEL (reference sequence). CDR3 protein: CASNRDKLTGELFF. For the CDR3, the DNA is TGTGCCAGCAACCGGGACAAACTCACCGGGGAGCTGTTTTTT.

The chain recombines TRBV29-1 with TRBJ2-5; D perhaps matches TRBD2 (6 bases). The V end lost 0 bases, the J end lost 7 bases, and 15 bases lay between the germline ends. The CDR3 covers 14 residues. Germline V CDR1 and CDR2: SQVTM, ANQGSEA. CDR3 protein: CSVEDRPGVRTQYF. In nucleotides, the CDR3 is TGCAGCGTTGAAGACCGGCCGGGGGTGAGGACCCAGTACTTC.